Detailed here is one TCR beta chain. Its antigen is as yet unknown. This sample is part of a study of cytomegalovirus exposure and HLA in healthy donors. About the study: Around 78 million unique TCRs, all from HLA-typed donors, were included in an early release of the data.

The CDR3 covers 13 residues. Germline CDR1 SGHRS, CDR2 YFSETQ. Trimming removed 1 base at V and 4 bases at J, with 8 bases between. Study-wide findings and caveats: Three chains tied to CMV proved CMV antigen-specific in vitro. Later analysis associated a missense DCLRE1C variant with TCR beta V- and J-gene trimming. There were 150 or so TCR beta chains listed as cytomegalovirus-associated.

Use of 60 Vbeta and 13 Jbeta primers characterized the PCR. Sequencing used immunoSEQ multiplex PCR; TCRdb keeps in-frame clones, though not all of them. The sample consists of 150,000 to 200,000 clones, around 86% of them appearing once. Sequences were obtained from PBMCs. The chain recombines TRBV5-1 with TRBJ2-5, with D perhaps TRBD1 (5 bases). The TCR sequence derives from a woman younger than 35 in good health and CMV-seronegative. The CDR3 loop is CASSLWGAETQYF. The CDR3 nucleotides are TGCGCCAGCAGCTTGTGGGGCGCAGAGACCCAGTACTTC.